This T cell receptor beta chain stems from a study of blood T cells in healthy people across ages. This clonotype was seen a handful of times. Alongside a J-beta primer mix, a sample-barcoded 5' primer served in a second PCR lasting roughly 6 to 11 cycles. TCRdb analysed the 5' RACE reads with MiXCR anew, one entry per CDR3 protein. This sample carries hundreds of thousands of distinct CDR3 sequences, more than 50% of them seen once, and the ten largest clones take approximately 24%. The germline V gene encodes CDR1 SNHLY and CDR2 FYNNEI. The CDR3 is made up of 16 amino acids. The trim removed 6 bases at V and 11 bases at J, leaving 17 bases unmatched.

The chain recombines TRBV2 with TRBJ2-5, with 11 bases matching TRBD2. The sequenced sample was blood. The receptor was derived from a man aged 40-49 years in good health. DNA for the CDR3: TGTGCCAGCAGCCAGGACTCTCGACTAGCGGGGTATGAGCAGTACTTC. Residues: CASSQDSRLAGYEQYF. The full variable domain, in which reference TRBV2 and TRBJ2-5 provide the parts outside the CDR3, is EPEVTQTPSHQVTQMGQEVILRCVPISNHLYFYWYRQILGQKVEFLVSFYNNEISEKSEIFDDQFSVERPDGSNFTLKIRSTKLEDSAMYFCASSQDSRLAGYEQYFGPGTRLLVL.